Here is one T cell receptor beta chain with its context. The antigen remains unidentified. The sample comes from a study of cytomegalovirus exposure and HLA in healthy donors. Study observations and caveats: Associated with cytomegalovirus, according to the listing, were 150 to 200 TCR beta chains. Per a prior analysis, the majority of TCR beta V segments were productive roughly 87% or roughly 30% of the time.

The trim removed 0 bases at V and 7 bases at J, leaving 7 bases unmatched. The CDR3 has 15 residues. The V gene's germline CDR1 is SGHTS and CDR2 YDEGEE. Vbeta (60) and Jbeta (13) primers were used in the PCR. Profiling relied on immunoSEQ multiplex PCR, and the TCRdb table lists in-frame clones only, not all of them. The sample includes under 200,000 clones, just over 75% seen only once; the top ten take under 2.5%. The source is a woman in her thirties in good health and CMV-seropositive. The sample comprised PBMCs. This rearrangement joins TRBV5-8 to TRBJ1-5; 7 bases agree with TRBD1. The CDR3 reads CASSLAAGGYQPQHF. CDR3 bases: TGTGCCAGCAGCTTGGCGGCAGGGGGGTACCAGCCCCAGCATTTT.